Included here is one TCR beta chain sequence, with context. Assay used: immunoSEQ multiplex PCR; TCRdb lists only in-frame clones, some missing. Among over a million clones listed, about 75% were seen once. The data originate from a study of shared clonotypes between healthy human individuals. Study-level information: Donor composition was a couple of women and three men, aged 18 to 49. The plates for each donor numbered three CD4 naive, three CD4 memory, two CD8 naive and one CD8 memory.

The study drew its donors from healthy HIV-negative adults without recent acute infections or vaccinations. There were only Caucasian adults among the donors, and all lived in Nashville, Tennessee. The CDR3 runs 15 residues. Germline V lookup: CDR1 MNHNY, CDR2 SVGAGI (reference sequence). Trimming left V 0 bases short and J 0 bases short, with 8 bases between. The gene calls are TRBV6-6 and TRBJ1-1, with no clear D. The source material was memory CD4+ T cells sorted from blood. Subset indicated: CD45RA-negative fraction. This clonotype was sampled from a young man in good health. The DNA of the CDR3 is TGTGCCAGCAGTTACTCAGGGCTCATGAACACTGAAGCTTTCTTT. This codes for CASSYSGLMNTEAFF.